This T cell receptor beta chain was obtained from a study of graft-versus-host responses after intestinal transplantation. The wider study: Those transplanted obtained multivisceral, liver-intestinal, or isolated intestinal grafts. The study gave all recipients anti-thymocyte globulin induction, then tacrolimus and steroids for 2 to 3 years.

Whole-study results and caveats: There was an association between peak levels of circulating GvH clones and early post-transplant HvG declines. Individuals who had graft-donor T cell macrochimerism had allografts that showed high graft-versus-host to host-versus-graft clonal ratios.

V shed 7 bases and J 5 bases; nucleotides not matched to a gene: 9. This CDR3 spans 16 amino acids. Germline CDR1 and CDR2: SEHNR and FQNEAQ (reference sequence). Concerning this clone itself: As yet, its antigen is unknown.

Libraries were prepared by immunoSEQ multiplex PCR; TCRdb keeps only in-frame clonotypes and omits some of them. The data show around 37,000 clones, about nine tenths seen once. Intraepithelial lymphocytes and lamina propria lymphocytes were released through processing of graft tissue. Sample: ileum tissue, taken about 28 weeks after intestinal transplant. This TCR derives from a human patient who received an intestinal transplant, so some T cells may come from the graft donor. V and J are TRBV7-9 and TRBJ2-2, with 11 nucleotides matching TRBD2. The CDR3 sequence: CASTLSLAGGTGELFF. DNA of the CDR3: TGTGCCAGCACCCTGAGTCTAGCGGGGGGAACCGGGGAGCTGTTTTTT. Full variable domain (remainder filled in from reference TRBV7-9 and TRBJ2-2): DTGVSQNPRHKITKRGQNVTFRCDPISEHNRLYWYRQTLGQGPEFLTYFQNEAQLEKSRLLSDRFSAERPKGSFSTLEIQRTEQGDSAMYLCASTLSLAGGTGELFFGEGSRLTVL.